Described below is a single TCR beta chain sequence and its context. Original processing notes: Nucleated cell counts were estimated from reference gene primer amplification. Repertoires were generated with immunoSEQ multiplex PCR, while TCRdb's copy carries only in-frame clones and drops some. The V and J calls and clone size were taken over from that table, and D and trimming were inferred from the DNA. The profile shows around 200,000 clones, roughly 84% of them singletons. The data derive from a study of blood T cell repertoires in COVID-19. On the study more broadly: Researchers got acute and convalescent COVID-19 samples from the United States, Italy and Spain. PBMCs, B-cell-depleted T cells, or T cells were the source of the cDNA or gDNA that made up the material.

Germline V CDR1 and CDR2: KGHSH, LQKENI. V was clipped by 4 bases and J by 3 bases; unmatched bases: 12. The CDR3 totals 16 residues. The chain links TRBV18 to TRBJ2-7, with 7 nucleotides matching TRBD1. The source is a woman of 80 years or more with active or convalescent COVID-19. The sample consisted of peripheral blood. CDR3 protein: CASSLYLQGPDYEQYF. The CDR3 DNA reads TGTGCCAGCTCACTCTACTTACAGGGGCCAGACTACGAGCAGTACTTC.